This note documents a single T cell receptor beta chain sequence. V gave up 5 bases and J gave up 5 bases; unmatched junction bases: 11. Germline CDR1 is SGHNT and CDR2 is YENEEA. This CDR3 spans 16 amino acids. These data belong to a study of PD-L1 blockade in urothelial cancer. For the study at large: Patients' prior chemotherapy regimens numbered 0 to 3. Once treatment had started, blood was analyzed at 3 weeks (second dose) and again at 6 weeks.

The assay was immunoSEQ multiplex PCR, and TCRdb's table has in-frame clones only and misses some. This table has some 31,000 clones, around four fifths appearing once. Time point here: peripheral blood 6 weeks after treatment start. The receptor comes from a man between 65 and 79 years old with urothelial cancer. The V call is TRBV11-3, the J call TRBJ1-4; 7 positions match TRBD1. Sample: PBMCs, taken around atezolizumab (anti-PD-L1) treatment. This chain's CDR3 is CASSLPRTGWNEKLFF. The CDR3 DNA reads TGTGCCAGCAGCCTTCCTCGGACAGGATGGAATGAAAAACTGTTTTTT. Based on the CDR3 plus reference TRBV11-3 and TRBJ1-4, the full variable domain is EAGVVQSPRYKIIEKKQPVAFWCNPISGHNTLYWYLQNLGQGPELLIRYENEEAVDDSQLPKDRFSAERLKGVDSTLKIQPAELGDSAVYLCASSLPRTGWNEKLFFGSGTQLSVL.